Following are 24 T cell receptor beta chains from one sample sequenced in a study of blood T cell repertoires in COVID-19. Here immunoSEQ multiplex PCR was the method, and the copy in TCRdb shows in-frame clones only, minus some. The sample includes approximately 110,000 clones, 92% seen only once; the top ten take around 2.1%. The sample taken for sequencing was peripheral blood. The receptor source for this set is a man aged 45 to 65 with COVID-19, enrolled during active disease.

The chain has TRBV5-1 and TRBJ2-7; a weak D match, TRBD1 (6 bases). The V end lost 0 bases, the J end lost 9 bases, and 16 bases lay between the germline ends. Germline loops: CDR1 SGHRS, CDR2 YFSETQ. The CDR3 runs 14 residues. The CDR3 protein is CASSLERDTPRQYF. CDR3 nucleotides: TGCGCCAGCAGCTTGGAAAGGGACACCCCGCGGCAGTACTTC.

On this clone: One end of the junction fails to match germline, which may point to a read error. In DNA form, the CDR3 reads TGTGCCAGCAGTCCAACCCCGGGACTAGCGGGTAATCTCTTC. Its protein is CASSPTPGLAGNLF. The V gene is TRBV6-5, the J gene TRBJ2-1; 12 bases are a match to TRBD2. This CDR3 is built from 14 residues. Germline V gene sequence: CDR1 MNHEY, CDR2 SVGAGI.

The rearrangement joins TRBV28 to TRBJ2-4, with 9 bases fitting TRBD2. The ends lost 2 bases at V and 2 bases at J; junction bases unmatched: 13. Germline values: CDR1 MDHEN, CDR2 SYDVKM. The CDR3 is 19 residues long. Here the CDR3 reads CASSLGASGATRPKNIQYF. The CDR3 coding sequence is TGTGCCAGCAGTTTAGGGGCTAGCGGGGCAACCCGCCCCAAAAACATTCAGTACTTC.

This rearrangement joins TRBV28 to TRBJ2-4; 8 positions agree with TRBD1. With 2 bases clipped from V and 5 bases from J, the junction kept 5 bases outside the gene matches. The CDR3 consists of 15 residues. Per germline, CDR1 MDHEN and CDR2 SYDVKM. CDR3 sequence (DNA): TGTGCCAGCAGTTTACAGGGGGCGGGCGAAAACATTCAGTACTTC. Translating gives CASSLQGAGENIQYF.

Here the CDR3 DNA reads TGCAGCGTTAAGAGTTCCAATTTAGACACTGAAGCTTTCTTT. Translation gives CSVKSSNLDTEAFF. The chain carries TRBV29-1 and TRBJ1-1; D not certain. V lost 5 bases and J 3 bases, leaving 16 bases between the germline ends. Germline V CDR1 and CDR2: SQVTM, ANQGSEA. The CDR3 contains 14 residues.

The V gene is TRBV15, the J gene TRBJ2-7, with 10 bases fitting TRBD2. The length of the CDR3 is 15 residues. Germline CDR1 reads LNHNV; CDR2 reads YYDKDF (reference sequence). V trimming: 3 bases; J trimming: 0 bases; junction bases outside the gene matches: 2. In nucleotides, the CDR3 is TGTGCCACCAGCAGGGGACTAGCGACCTCCTACGAGCAGTACTTC. Protein: CATSRGLATSYEQYF.

This clone was seen a few times. The chain recombines TRBV3-1 (or the pseudogene TRBV3-2) with TRBJ2-3; no clear D. V shed 0 bases and J shed 4 bases, with 8 bases lying between them. This CDR3 has 14 amino acids. Germline V gives CDR1 LGHDT, CDR2 YNNKEL (reference sequence). CDR3 amino acids: CASSQDTTSDTQYF. In nucleotides, the CDR3 is TGTGCCAGCAGCCAAGACACTACGTCAGATACGCAGTATTTT.

The chain has TRBV4-3 and TRBJ2-1; D is ambiguous. CDR3 size: 16 residues. Trimming took off 3 bases at V and 4 bases at J, with 16 bases between the two ends. Germline V gene sequence: CDR1 LGHNA, CDR2 YSLEER. The CDR3 DNA is TGCGCCAGCAGCCAGGTCCTAGAAAGTTTTTACAATGAGCAGTTCTTC. Its translation: CASSQVLESFYNEQFF.

The chain has TRBV5-1 and TRBJ2-5, with 7 positions matching TRBD2. The germline CDR1 and CDR2 sequences are SGHRS and YFSETQ. Trimming cost V 6 bases and J 5 bases; bases outside gene matches: 10. The CDR3 runs to 14 residues. CDR3 region: CASTREGREETQYF. The DNA for the CDR3 is TGCGCCAGCACCCGGGAAGGGCGGGAGGAGACCCAGTACTTC. Variable domain in full (rest from reference TRBV5-1 and TRBJ2-5): KAGVTQTPRYLIKTRGQQVTLSCSPISGHRSVSWYQQTPGQGLQFLFEYFSETQRNKGNFPGRFSGRQFSNSRSEMNVSTLELGDSALYLCASTREGREETQYFGPGTRLLVL.

The V and J genes are TRBV19 and TRBJ1-5, with 7 bases fitting TRBD1. V shed 3 bases, J shed 2 bases, and the junction held 10 bases outside the gene matches. Germline CDR1 and CDR2: LNHDA and SQIVND (reference sequence). The CDR3 is 17 residues long. CDR3 sequence reads: CASSMGQGVWGNQPQHF. The CDR3 DNA reads as TGTGCCAGTAGTATGGGCCAGGGGGTTTGGGGCAATCAGCCCCAGCATTTT.

This chain connects TRBV3-1 (or the pseudogene TRBV3-2) to TRBJ1-5; a possible D gene is TRBD1 (5 bases). Germline V gene data show CDR1 as LGHDT and CDR2 as YNNKEL (reference sequence). The CDR3 is 16 residues long. Trimming stripped 0 bases from V and 5 bases from J, with 14 bases between. The CDR3 protein is CASSQDGQGFDQPQHF. The CDR3 nucleotides are TGTGCCAGCAGCCAAGATGGCCAGGGTTTCGATCAGCCCCAGCATTTT.

V usage is TRBV19 and J usage is TRBJ2-7; D unclear. The CDR3 has 14 amino acids. In germline, CDR1 is LNHDA, CDR2 SQIVND (reference sequence). The ends were cut back, 4 bases at V and 0 bases at J, with 10 bases in the middle. The CDR3 nucleotides read TGTGCCAGTAGTACAGCAGGTCACTCCTACGAGCAGTACTTC. Its protein product is CASSTAGHSYEQYF.

The chain links TRBV5-4 to TRBJ1-1, with 8 bases lining up with TRBD1. CDR1 SGHNT and CDR2 YYREEE come from the germline V gene (reference sequence). The CDR3 has 15 residues. Unmatched junction bases numbered 10, after V lost 3 bases and J lost 6 bases. CDR3 sequence (DNA): TGTGCCAGCAGCTCCGCCCAGGGGGCGAGGGCTGAAGCTTTCTTT. As protein: CASSSAQGARAEAFF.

V usage is TRBV30 and J usage is TRBJ2-3; D possibly corresponds to TRBD2 (6 bases). The length of the CDR3 is 13 residues. V lost 7 bases and J 0 bases, leaving 11 bases between the germline ends. CDR1 GTSNPN and CDR2 SVGIG come from the germline V gene (reference sequence). The CDR3 DNA follows: TGTGCCTTAGCGGAGGTTAGCACAGATACGCAGTATTTT. This translates into CALAEVSTDTQYF.

The rearrangement uses TRBV7-2 and TRBJ2-7; the match to TRBD2 covers 11 bases. Trimming at V came to 1 base and at J to 0 bases, leaving 2 bases not matched to a gene. The CDR3 extends over 16 amino acids. The germline CDR1 and CDR2 sequences are SGHTA and FQGNSA. Written as DNA, the CDR3 is TGTGCCAGCAGCTTAGTGACTAGCGGGACCTCCTACGAGCAGTACTTC. It is translated as CASSLVTSGTSYEQYF. Drawing the rest from reference TRBV7-2 and TRBJ2-7, the complete variable domain is GAGVSQSPSNKVTEKGKDVELRCDPISGHTALYWYRQSLGQGLEFLIYFQGNSAPDKSGLPSDRFSAERTGGSVSTLTIQRTQQEDSAVYLCASSLVTSGTSYEQYFGPGTRLTVT.

The V and J genes are TRBV12-3 or TRBV12-4 and TRBJ2-5, with TRBD1 as a possible D gene (6 bases). The CDR3 contains 13 residues. Trimming stripped 5 bases from V and 5 bases from J, with 12 bases between. This CDR3 is CASSRQVLETQYF. CDR3 coding DNA: TGTGCCAGCAGTCGACAGGTCCTCGAGACCCAGTACTTC.

The V call is TRBV28, the J call TRBJ2-1; D possibly corresponds to TRBD2 (6 bases). This CDR3 contains 16 residues. Trimming pared 2 bases from V and 9 bases from J, leaving 20 bases between. Germline V gene data show CDR1 as MDHEN and CDR2 as SYDVKM. The CDR3 is CASSLLPGLPMGEQFF. CDR3 nucleotides: TGTGCCAGCAGTTTACTCCCGGGACTGCCAATGGGTGAGCAGTTCTTC.

V is TRBV5-4 and J is TRBJ2-5; 10 bases align to TRBD1. The CDR3 sequence is 16 residues long. The J segment lost 5 bases and the V segment lost 5 bases, leaving 12 bases of the junction unmatched. Germline CDR1 and CDR2: SGHNT and YYREEE (reference sequence). The CDR3 here is CASSFETRDRGETQYF. CDR3 nucleotides: TGTGCCAGCAGTTTCGAAACCCGGGACAGGGGCGAGACCCAGTACTTC.

This rearrangement joins TRBV7-9 to TRBJ1-5, with 8 bases fitting TRBD1. CDR3 length: 15 amino acids. V shed 5 bases, J shed 4 bases, and the junction held 7 bases outside the gene matches. CDR1 is SEHNR, CDR2 FQNEAQ, per germline (reference sequence). CDR3 bases: TGTGCCAGCAGCCGCGCGGACAGGGCAAATCAGCCCCAGCATTTT. Protein sequence: CASSRADRANQPQHF.

V and J are TRBV5-6 and TRBJ2-1, with TRBD2 matching over 8 bases. The germline V gene has CDR1 SGHDT and CDR2 YYEEEE. V trimming: 0 bases; J trimming: 4 bases; junction bases outside the gene matches: 6. The CDR3 spans 16 residues. The CDR3 sequence: CASSLGLAGIYNEQFF. For the CDR3, the DNA is TGTGCCAGCAGCTTGGGATTAGCGGGAATATACAATGAGCAGTTCTTC.

This sequence joins TRBV29-1 and TRBJ2-3; a weak D match, TRBD2 (6 bases). The CDR3 extends over 14 amino acids. The ends were cut back, 0 bases at V and 2 bases at J, with 9 bases in the middle. Germline CDR1 SQVTM, CDR2 ANQGSEA. CDR3 region: CSVEDSGNTDTQYF. The CDR3 bases are TGCAGCGTTGAAGATAGCGGAAACACAGATACGCAGTATTTT.

This sequence joins TRBV18 and TRBJ2-7; maybe TRBD1 (5 bases). The germline CDR1 and CDR2 sequences are KGHSH and LQKENI. Trimming shortened V by 0 bases and J by 1 base, and 7 bases separated the two germline ends. The CDR3 spans 14 residues. The CDR3 spells CASSPPDSSYEQYF. The CDR3 bases are TGTGCCAGCTCACCACCTGACAGTTCCTACGAGCAGTACTTC.

The chain employs TRBV6-5 and TRBJ2-1; D is perhaps TRBD2 (6 bases). The CDR3 has 15 amino acids. Germline assignment: CDR1 MNHEY and CDR2 SVGAGI. With 7 bases removed from V and 0 bases from J, the gap between germline ends came to 13 bases. Written as DNA, the CDR3 is TGTGCCAGCACTCGCGGGGATAGCTCCTACAATGAGCAGTTCTTC. The encoded protein is CASTRGDSSYNEQFF.

The rearrangement joins TRBV28 to TRBJ2-2; no reliable D call. The germline V gene encodes CDR1 MDHEN and CDR2 SYDVKM. Trimming cost V 3 bases and J 4 bases, with 12 bases left between them. The CDR3 spans 15 residues. CDR3 sequence reads: CASSFASSSTGELFF. In nucleotides, the CDR3 is TGTGCCAGCAGTTTCGCTAGTTCTTCCACCGGGGAGCTGTTTTTT.